These 7 T cell receptor beta chains originate from one sample sequenced in a study of cytomegalovirus exposure and HLA in healthy donors. PCR employed 60 Vbeta and 13 Jbeta primers. Only in-frame clones appear in the TCRdb table, and some are missing; sequencing was by immunoSEQ multiplex PCR. The sample consists of roughly 250,000 clones, 80% of them appearing once. Sequencing input: PBMCs. The origin of the receptors is a girl aged 2-10 years in good health and CMV-seronegative.

V is TRBV2 and J is TRBJ2-5; D gene ambiguous. TRBJ2-7 explains the end of the DNA better; the J call may be wrong. There are 13 residues in the CDR3. Germline V gene data show CDR1 as SNHLY and CDR2 as FYNNEI. The CDR3: CASRGRGLYEQYF. For the CDR3, the DNA is TGTGCCAGCAGAGGCAGAGGCCTCTACGAGCAGTACTTC.

The rearrangement joins TRBV6-1 to TRBJ2-1; TRBD2 is a possible D gene (5 bases). CDR3 length: 15 residues. CDR1 and CDR2 from the germline V gene are MNHNS and SASEGT. V was pared by 7 bases and J by 7 bases, with 20 bases between. The CDR3 DNA follows: TGTGCCAGCACGGTCGCCCCAAGGGAGTCGAATGAGCAGTTCTTC. Translation gives CASTVAPRESNEQFF.

The V gene is TRBV25-1, the J gene TRBJ1-4; 9 bases line up with TRBD1. The ends lost 2 bases at V and 7 bases at J; junction bases unmatched: 8. Per germline, CDR1 MGHDK and CDR2 SYGVNS. This CDR3 comprises 16 residues. CDR3 DNA sequence: TGTGCCAGCAGTGAACGGGACAGGGCCCGGCGTGAAAAACTGTTTTTT. This gives the protein CASSERDRARREKLFF.

V usage is TRBV13 and J usage is TRBJ2-5, with D maybe TRBD1 (6 bases). CDR3 length: 14 amino acids. V was shortened by 5 bases and J by 7 bases, with 17 bases between the two germline ends. Germline loops: CDR1 PRHDT, CDR2 FYEKMQ (reference sequence). The CDR3 nucleotides read TGTGCCAGCAGCCCCCGCGAGGGGGTGGTGACCCAGTACTTC. Amino acids: CASSPREGVVTQYF.

The chain employs TRBV6-1 and TRBJ2-5, with TRBD1 identical over 9 bases. After removal of 6 bases from V and 3 bases from J, the junction contained 5 bases not matched to a gene. The CDR3 covers 14 residues. Per germline, CDR1 MNHNS and CDR2 SASEGT. This chain's CDR3 is CASSAWDREETQYF. The CDR3 DNA is TGTGCCAGCAGCGCATGGGACAGGGAAGAGACCCAGTACTTC.

This clone has a handful of counts. The rearrangement links TRBV7-2 to TRBJ1-1; D unclear. Trimming stripped 1 base from V and 0 bases from J, with 6 bases between. CDR1 SGHTA and CDR2 FQGNSA come from the germline V gene. CDR3 length equals 14 residues. Here the CDR3 DNA reads TGTGCCAGCAGCTTAGGCGCGGTGAACACTGAAGCTTTCTTT. As protein: CASSLGAVNTEAFF.

The chain uses TRBV27 and TRBJ2-1; 7 bases line up with TRBD2. Germline values: CDR1 MNHEY, CDR2 SMNVEV (reference sequence). V trimming: 7 bases; J trimming: 6 bases; junction bases outside the gene matches: 12. The CDR3 runs to 15 residues. The chain's CDR3 is CASIARGREGNEQFF. The CDR3 nucleotides read TGTGCCAGCATTGCCCGGGGCAGGGAGGGCAATGAGCAGTTCTTC.